The T cell receptor beta chain under discussion was sequenced for a study of blood T cell repertoires in COVID-19. About the research overall: Some COVID-19 samples were acute and others convalescent; all came from the United States, Italy and Spain. Sources were T cells, B-cell-depleted T cells, or PBMCs; the material itself was cDNA or gDNA.

Authors' methods: Using reference gene primer amplification, nucleated cell counts were estimated. TCRdb's copy holds only in-frame clones and misses some; the assay was immunoSEQ multiplex PCR. V and J calls and clone size are those listed in that table; D and trimming were worked out from the DNA. The profile shows some 200,000 clones, more than 75% of them singletons. CDR3 length: 16 amino acids. Trimming stripped 3 bases from V and 0 bases from J, with 12 bases between. Germline values: CDR1 MDHEN, CDR2 SYDVKM. The TCR was taken from a human donor in a cohort sampled during active COVID-19. The sample consisted of peripheral blood. The chain recombines TRBV28 with TRBJ1-3; D is unclear. The CDR3 bases are TGTGCCAGCAGTTTTATACCTAGACCCTCTGGAAACACCATATATTTT. It translates to CASSFIPRPSGNTIYF.